This TCR beta chain originates from a study of blood T cell repertoires in COVID-19. Study information: Acute-phase and convalescent COVID-19 samples originated in the United States, Italy and Spain.

Participants spanned ages about 18 to 100 years and resided in about two dozen US areas. Clinical history reported by participants formed the basis on which cohorts were assigned. A COVID-19 case had been met by exposed participants during the 2 weeks before study entry. The data were produced by immunoSEQ multiplex PCR, yet TCRdb's version contains in-frame clones alone and is incomplete. Of 200,000 to 250,000 clones in the sample, 80% to 90% were seen once. Trimming removed 1 base from V and 8 bases from J, with 9 bases in between. The CDR3 has 13 residues. Germline V gene lookup returns CDR1 MGHDK and CDR2 SYGVNS.

Sequenced sample: PBMCs or T cells enriched from blood (not recorded which). The genes are TRBV25-1 and TRBJ1-3; D is undetermined. This sequence originates from a woman aged 25 to 39 who had been exposed to COVID-19. CDR3 DNA: TGTGCCAGCAGTGAATCTGGCCGGGACACCATATATTTT. It translates to CASSESGRDTIYF.